Below, 9 T cell receptor beta chains from the same sample are listed, as sequenced in a study of beta chain features in type 1 diabetes. Expressed TCRB transcripts got sequenced, as all isolated RNA was reverse transcribed. TCRdb's copy holds only in-frame clones and misses some; the assay was immunoSEQ multiplex PCR. Found here are about 41,000 clones, around 63% of them singletons; the top ten hold roughly 1.7%. Study results and caveats: Type 1 diabetes patients had moderately but significantly shorter TCRB CDR3s in all four CD4+ subsets.

These receptors' antigens are unknown. Sequenced input: Tregs from blood. These receptors were taken from a man between 25 and 39 years old with type 1 diabetes. Some clones in this sample may be carry-over from other donors' samples.

This chain joins TRBV2 and TRBJ1-1; D not certain. This CDR3 spans 10 amino acids. Germline V gene lookup returns CDR1 SNHLY and CDR2 FYNNEI. V was shortened by 5 bases and J by 11 bases, with 9 bases between the two germline ends. The CDR3 nucleotides are TGTGCCAGCAGTACAGAGCGGGCTTTCTTT. This sequence encodes CASSTERAFF.

This chain connects TRBV11-2 to TRBJ2-6, with D tentatively TRBD1 (5 bases). The length of the CDR3 is 15 residues. V was trimmed by 5 bases and J by 1 base, leaving 9 bases between them. The germline V gene has CDR1 SGHAT and CDR2 FQNNGV. CDR3 DNA: TGTGCCAGCAGCGCTCAGGGTTCTGGGGCCAACGTCCTGACTTTC. This sequence encodes CASSAQGSGANVLTF. Supplemented by reference TRBV11-2 and TRBJ2-6, the full variable domain reads EAGVAQSPRYKIIEKRQSVAFWCNPISGHATLYWYQQILGQGPKLLIQFQNNGVVDDSQLPKDRFSAERLKGVDSTLKIQPAKLEDSAVYLCASSAQGSGANVLTFGAGSRLTVL.

V and J are TRBV5-1 and TRBJ1-4, with 7 bases fitting TRBD1. This CDR3 spans 15 amino acids. Per the germline V gene, CDR1 is SGHRS and CDR2 is YFSETQ. Germline trimming cut 2 bases from V and 4 bases from J; bases unmatched to any gene: 5. The CDR3 protein is CASSFGGQYNEKLFF. In nucleotides, the CDR3 is TGCGCCAGCAGCTTTGGGGGACAGTATAATGAAAAACTGTTTTTT. The full variable domain, in which reference TRBV5-1 and TRBJ1-4 provide the parts outside the CDR3, is KAGVTQTPRYLIKTRGQQVTLSCSPISGHRSVSWYQQTPGQGLQFLFEYFSETQRNKGNFPGRFSGRQFSNSRSEMNVSTLELGDSALYLCASSFGGQYNEKLFFGSGTQLSVL.

The chain couples TRBV4-1 to TRBJ2-3, with 11 positions matching TRBD1. The CDR3 is 17 amino acids. Trimming took 4 bases from V and 4 from J; bases not matched to a gene: 10. CDR1 and CDR2 from the germline V gene are MGHRA and YSYEKL. CDR3 in amino acids: CASSRRPGQGVADTQYF. The CDR3 DNA reads as TGCGCCAGCAGCCGGCGGCCGGGACAGGGGGTCGCAGATACGCAGTATTTT.

The rearrangement joins TRBV9 to TRBJ1-2; no firm D call. Germline lookup yields CDR1 SGDLS and CDR2 YYNGEE. This CDR3 has 15 amino acids. V was shortened by 2 bases and J by 1 base, with 12 bases between the two germline ends. The CDR3 region has the DNA TGTGCCAGCAGCGTCACTCAACAGAGTAACTATGGCTACACCTTC. It encodes CASSVTQQSNYGYTF. The full variable domain, in which reference TRBV9 and TRBJ1-2 provide the parts outside the CDR3, is DSGVTQTPKHLITATGQRVTLRCSPRSGDLSVYWYQQSLDQGLQFLIQYYNGEERAKGNILERFSAQQFPDLHSELNLSSLELGDSALYFCASSVTQQSNYGYTFGSGTRLTVV.

V usage is TRBV5-1 and J usage is TRBJ2-1; 7 nucleotides align to TRBD1. The V segment lost 7 bases and the J segment 1 base; nucleotides outside the gene matches: 5. Looked up from germline, CDR1 is SGHRS and CDR2 is YFSETQ. The CDR3 covers 14 residues. CDR3 in DNA: TGCGCCAGCGCGGCAGGGGGATCCTACAATGAGCAGTTCTTC. Protein product: CASAAGGSYNEQFF.

In this sample, this clone turned up a few times. This chain links TRBV29-1 with TRBJ2-2, with D possibly matching TRBD2 (6 bases). CDR1 SQVTM and CDR2 ANQGSEA come from the germline V gene. The CDR3 extends over 15 amino acids. Trimming removed 3 bases at V and 1 base at J, with 12 bases between. The CDR3 coding sequence is TGCAGCGTTGACAACGGGCGGGGGAACACCGGGGAGCTGTTTTTT. The encoded protein is CSVDNGRGNTGELFF.

The count of this clone is one. The chain links TRBV5-1 to TRBJ2-7, with TRBD1 as a possible D gene (6 bases). The V end was cut by 7 bases, the J end by 5 bases, with 22 bases between. There are 15 residues in the CDR3. Looked up from germline, CDR1 is SGHRS and CDR2 is YFSETQ. The CDR3 here is CASSETRGPGDEQYF. The CDR3, as DNA: TGCGCCAGCTCGGAAACCAGGGGCCCAGGGGACGAGCAGTACTTC.

This clone was counted a few times. This chain links TRBV11-2 with TRBJ2-3; perhaps TRBD1 as D (6 bases). Germline lookup yields CDR1 SGHAT and CDR2 FQNNGV. V was pared by 10 bases and J by 2 bases, with 10 bases between. The CDR3 consists of 12 residues. The CDR3 bases are TGTGCCACCGGACAGAACACAGATACGCAGTATTTT. As protein: CATGQNTDTQYF.